Sequencing of this T cell receptor beta chain was carried out in a study of blood T cell repertoires in COVID-19. The germline V gene encodes CDR1 SGDLS and CDR2 YYNGEE. The CDR3 consists of 16 residues. Trimming removed 7 bases from V and 1 base from J, with 15 bases in between. In the authors' workflow: Counts of nucleated cells, estimated from reference gene primer amplification, were obtained. The method was immunoSEQ multiplex PCR; TCRdb's version includes in-frame clones alone and lacks a portion of them. The V and J calls and clone size come from that table; D and trimming were worked out from the DNA. Among about 200,000 clones listed, more than 65% were seen once. This study enrolled people aged about 18 to 100 from roughly 24 US geographic areas. Self-reported history from a screening survey and questionnaire set each donor's cohort.

Sequencing was carried out using PBMCs or T cells enriched from blood (not recorded which). This TCR was recovered from a man aged 40-49 years who had recovered from COVID-19. This chain links TRBV9 with TRBJ1-6; no definite D call. The CDR3 nucleotides read TGTGCCAGCGCGGTCGACCCTCAGTCCTATAATTCACCCCTCCACTTT. Translated: CASAVDPQSYNSPLHF.